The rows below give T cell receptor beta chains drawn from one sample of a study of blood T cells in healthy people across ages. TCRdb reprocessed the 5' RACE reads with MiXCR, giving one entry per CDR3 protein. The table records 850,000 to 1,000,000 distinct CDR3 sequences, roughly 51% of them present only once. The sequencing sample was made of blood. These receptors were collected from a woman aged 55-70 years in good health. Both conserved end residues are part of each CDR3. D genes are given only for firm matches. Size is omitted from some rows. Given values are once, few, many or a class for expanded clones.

CASSLESRETQYF,TGTGCCAGCAGTTTGGAGTCGAGGGAGACCCAGTACTTC,few,TRBJ2-5,TRBV12-3/TRBV12-4,-
CASSPHSSRNSPLHF,TGTGCCAGCAGCCCGCATTCCAGTAGGAATTCACCCCTCCACTTT,-,TRBJ1-6,TRBV9,-
CASSFWDRNTYEQYF,TGTGCCAGCAGTTTCTGGGACAGGAACACCTACGAGCAGTACTTC,-,TRBJ2-7,TRBV28,TRBD1
CASSRGGLAGGEEQFF,TGTGCCAGCAGCCGCGGTGGGCTAGCGGGCGGGGAGGAGCAGTTCTTC,few,TRBJ2-1,TRBV12-3/TRBV12-4,TRBD2
CSVARTAYEQYF,TGCAGCGTTGCCCGGACAGCATACGAGCAGTACTTC,few,TRBJ2-7,TRBV29-1,-
CATSRDRGQVDTQYF,TGTGCCACCAGCAGGGACAGGGGGCAGGTAGATACGCAGTATTTT,-,TRBJ2-3,TRBV15,TRBD1
CASSPLPTQETQYF,TGTGCCAGCTCACCACTGCCCACCCAAGAGACCCAGTACTTC,-,TRBJ2-5,TRBV18,-
CASSSFYPVLRNNSPLHF,TGTGCCAGCAGCTCATTTTATCCGGTCCTGAGAAATAATTCACCCCTCCACTTT,-,TRBJ1-6,TRBV13,-
CASSQEKGLAGDTQYF,TGCGCCAGCAGCCAAGAAAAGGGACTAGCCGGGGATACGCAGTATTTT,few,TRBJ2-3,TRBV4-1,TRBD2
CASSFRDGQGRSSNTEAFF,TGTGCCAGCAGCTTTAGGGACGGCCAGGGAAGGTCATCGAACACTGAAGCTTTCTTT,-,TRBJ1-1,TRBV7-8,-
CSARVGRGVTQYF,TGCAGTGCTAGAGTAGGACGGGGGGTTACCCAGTACTTC,-,TRBJ2-5,TRBV20-1,TRBD2
CASSQGTTSGIGYEQYF,TGTGCCAGCAGCCAAGGGACAACTAGCGGGATAGGGTACGAGCAGTACTTC,-,TRBJ2-7,TRBV4-2,TRBD2
CASSWPARGNQPQHF,TGTGCCAGCAGTTGGCCGGCCAGAGGCAATCAGCCCCAGCATTTT,-,TRBJ1-5,TRBV6-2/TRBV6-3,-